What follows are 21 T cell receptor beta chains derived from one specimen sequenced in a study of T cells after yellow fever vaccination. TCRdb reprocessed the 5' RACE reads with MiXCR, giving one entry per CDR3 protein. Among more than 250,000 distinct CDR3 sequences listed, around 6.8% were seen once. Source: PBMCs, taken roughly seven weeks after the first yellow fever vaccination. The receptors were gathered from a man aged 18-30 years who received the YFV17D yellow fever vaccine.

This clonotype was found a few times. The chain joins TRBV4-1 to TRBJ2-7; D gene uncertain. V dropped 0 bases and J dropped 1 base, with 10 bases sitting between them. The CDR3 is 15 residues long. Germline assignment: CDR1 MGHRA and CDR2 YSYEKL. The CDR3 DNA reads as TGCGCCAGCAGCCAAGAATTAAGGGTTTCCTACGAGCAGTACTTC. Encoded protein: CASSQELRVSYEQYF.

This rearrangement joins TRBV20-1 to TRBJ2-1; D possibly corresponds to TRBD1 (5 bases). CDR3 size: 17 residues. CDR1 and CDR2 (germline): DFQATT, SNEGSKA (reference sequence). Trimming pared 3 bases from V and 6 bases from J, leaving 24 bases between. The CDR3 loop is CSARPTLRSSRVNEQFF. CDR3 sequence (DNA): TGCAGTGCTAGGCCCACTCTCAGGTCCTCCAGGGTCAATGAGCAGTTCTTC.

The CDR3 region has the DNA TGCGCCAGCAGCCCAATCCGGGGGGGCGCCGACACCGGGGAGCTGTTTTTT. Translated, it gives CASSPIRGGADTGELFF. The chain links TRBV4-1 to TRBJ2-2; 8 bases line up with TRBD2. The CDR3 is 17 residues long. Germline trimming cut 4 bases from V and 3 bases from J; bases unmatched to any gene: 10. Looked up from germline, CDR1 is MGHRA and CDR2 is YSYEKL.

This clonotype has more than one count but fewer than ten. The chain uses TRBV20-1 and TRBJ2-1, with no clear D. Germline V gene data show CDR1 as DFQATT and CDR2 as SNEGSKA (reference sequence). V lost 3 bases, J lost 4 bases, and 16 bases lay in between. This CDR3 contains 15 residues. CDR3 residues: CSASHGPIGYNEQFF. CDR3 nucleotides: TGCAGTGCTAGCCACGGACCCATAGGGTACAATGAGCAGTTCTTC.

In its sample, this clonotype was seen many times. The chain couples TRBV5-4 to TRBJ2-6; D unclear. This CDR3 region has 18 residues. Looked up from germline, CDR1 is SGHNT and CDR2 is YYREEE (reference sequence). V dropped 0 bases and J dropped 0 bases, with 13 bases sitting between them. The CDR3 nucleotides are TGTGCCAGCAGCTTGGATGTAGCCTTTCCCTCTGGGGCCAACGTCCTGACTTTC. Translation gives CASSLDVAFPSGANVLTF.

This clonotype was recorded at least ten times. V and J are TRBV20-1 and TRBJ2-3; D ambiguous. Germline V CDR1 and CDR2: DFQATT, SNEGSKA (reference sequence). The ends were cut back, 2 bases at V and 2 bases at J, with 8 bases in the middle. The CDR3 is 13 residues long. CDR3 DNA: TGCAGTGCTAGACCCCAAAACACAGATACGCAGTATTTT. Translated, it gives CSARPQNTDTQYF.

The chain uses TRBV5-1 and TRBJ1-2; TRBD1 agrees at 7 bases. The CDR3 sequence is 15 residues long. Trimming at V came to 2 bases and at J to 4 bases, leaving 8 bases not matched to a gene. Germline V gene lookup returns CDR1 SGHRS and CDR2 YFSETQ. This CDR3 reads CASSFERAGGYGYTF. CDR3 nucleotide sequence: TGCGCCAGCAGCTTCGAAAGGGCAGGGGGCTATGGCTACACCTTC.

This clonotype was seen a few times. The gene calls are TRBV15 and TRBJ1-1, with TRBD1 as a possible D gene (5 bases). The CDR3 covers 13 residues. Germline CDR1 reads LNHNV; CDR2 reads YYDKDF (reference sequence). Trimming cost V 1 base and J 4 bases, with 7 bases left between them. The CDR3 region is CATSRGGGTEAFF. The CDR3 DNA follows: TGTGCCACCAGCAGAGGCGGGGGCACTGAAGCTTTCTTT.

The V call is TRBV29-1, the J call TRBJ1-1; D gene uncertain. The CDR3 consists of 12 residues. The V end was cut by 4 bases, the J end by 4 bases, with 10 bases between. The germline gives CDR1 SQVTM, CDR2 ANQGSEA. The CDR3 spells CSVVVWGTEAFF. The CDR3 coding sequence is TGCAGCGTTGTGGTATGGGGCACTGAAGCTTTCTTT.

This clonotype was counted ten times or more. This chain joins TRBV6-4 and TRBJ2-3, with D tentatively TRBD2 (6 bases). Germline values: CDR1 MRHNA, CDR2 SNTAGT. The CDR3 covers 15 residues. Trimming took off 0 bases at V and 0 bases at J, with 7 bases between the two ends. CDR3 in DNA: TGTGCCAGCAGTGACTCAGCGGGTAGCACAGATACGCAGTATTTT. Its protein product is CASSDSAGSTDTQYF.

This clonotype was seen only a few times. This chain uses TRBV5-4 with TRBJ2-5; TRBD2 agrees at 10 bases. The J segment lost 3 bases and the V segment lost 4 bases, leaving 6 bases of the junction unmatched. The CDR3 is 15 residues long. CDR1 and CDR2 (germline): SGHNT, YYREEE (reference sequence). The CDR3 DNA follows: TGTGCCAGCAGCCTGGGAGGACTAGCGGAAGAGACCCAGTACTTC. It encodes CASSLGGLAEETQYF.

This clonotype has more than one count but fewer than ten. As DNA, the CDR3 is TGCGCCAGCAGCCAGCTTTATGGGACAGGGTTGGATGGCTACACCTTC. This encodes CASSQLYGTGLDGYTF. The chain uses TRBV4-3 and TRBJ1-2; 9 nucleotides agree with TRBD1. CDR3 length: 16 residues. J gave up 6 bases and V 3 bases, and 11 bases lay outside the gene matches. In germline, CDR1 is LGHNA, CDR2 YSLEER.

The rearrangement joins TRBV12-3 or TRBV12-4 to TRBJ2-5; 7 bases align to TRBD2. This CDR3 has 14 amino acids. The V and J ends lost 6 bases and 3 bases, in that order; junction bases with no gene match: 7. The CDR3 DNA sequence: TGTGCCAGCAGGAAAGCGGGGACCGAAGAGACCCAGTACTTC. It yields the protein CASRKAGTEETQYF.

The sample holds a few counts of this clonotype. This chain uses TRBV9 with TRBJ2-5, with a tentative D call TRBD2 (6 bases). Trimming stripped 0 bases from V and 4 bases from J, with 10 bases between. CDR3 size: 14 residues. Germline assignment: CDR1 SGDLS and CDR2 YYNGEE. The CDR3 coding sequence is TGTGCCAGCAGCGTAGCTACGGGGGTAGAGACCCAGTACTTC. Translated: CASSVATGVETQYF.

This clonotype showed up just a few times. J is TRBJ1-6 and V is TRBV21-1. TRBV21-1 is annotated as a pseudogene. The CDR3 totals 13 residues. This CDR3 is CASSKVQRSPLHF. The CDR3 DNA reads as TGTGCCAGCAGCAAAGTACAGCGCTCACCCCTCCACTTT.

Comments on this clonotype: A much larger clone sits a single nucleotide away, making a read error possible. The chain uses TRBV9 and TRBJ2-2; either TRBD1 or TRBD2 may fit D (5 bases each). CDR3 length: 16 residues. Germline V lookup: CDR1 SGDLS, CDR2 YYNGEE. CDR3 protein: CASSTRGATNIGELFF. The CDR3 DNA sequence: TGTGCCAGCAGCACGAGAGGGGCAACGAACATCGGGGAGCTGTTTTTT.

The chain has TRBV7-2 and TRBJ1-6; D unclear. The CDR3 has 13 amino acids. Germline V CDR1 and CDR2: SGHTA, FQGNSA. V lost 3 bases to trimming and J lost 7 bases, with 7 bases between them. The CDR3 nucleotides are TGTGCCAGCAGCTTCCGGCAGAATTCACCCCTCCACTTT. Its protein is CASSFRQNSPLHF.

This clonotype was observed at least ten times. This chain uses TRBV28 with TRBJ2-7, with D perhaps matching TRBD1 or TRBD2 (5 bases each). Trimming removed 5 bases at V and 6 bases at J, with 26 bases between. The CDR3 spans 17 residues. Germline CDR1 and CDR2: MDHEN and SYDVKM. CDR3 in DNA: TGTGCCAGCAGTCCTAGAGGGCTCTCGGGACGGTCCATCGAGCAGTACGTC. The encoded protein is CASSPRGLSGRSIEQYV.

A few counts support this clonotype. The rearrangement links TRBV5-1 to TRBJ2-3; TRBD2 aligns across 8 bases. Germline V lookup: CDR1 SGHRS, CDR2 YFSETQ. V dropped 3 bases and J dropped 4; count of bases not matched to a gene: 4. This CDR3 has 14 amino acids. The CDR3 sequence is CASSYETSADTQYF. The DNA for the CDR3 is TGCGCCAGCAGCTATGAGACTAGCGCAGATACGCAGTATTTT.

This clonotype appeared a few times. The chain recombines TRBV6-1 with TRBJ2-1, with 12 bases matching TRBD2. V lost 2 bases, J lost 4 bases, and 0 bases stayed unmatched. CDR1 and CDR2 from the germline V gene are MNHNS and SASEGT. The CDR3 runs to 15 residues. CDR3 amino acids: CASSELAGGYNEQFF. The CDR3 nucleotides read TGTGCCAGCAGTGAACTAGCGGGGGGGTACAATGAGCAGTTCTTC.

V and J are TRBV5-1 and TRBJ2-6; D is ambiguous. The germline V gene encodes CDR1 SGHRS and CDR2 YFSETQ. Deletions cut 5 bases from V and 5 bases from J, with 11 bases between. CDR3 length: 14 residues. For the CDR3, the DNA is TGCGCCAGCAGGTCTGGCAACCGGGCCAACGTCCTGACTTTC. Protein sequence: CASRSGNRANVLTF.